This entry lists 15 T cell receptor beta chains sequenced from one sample in a study of blood T cells in healthy people across ages (dated by TCRdb to the mid-2010s). The method was 5' RACE. Sequencing was performed on an Illumina HiSeq 2500. A second roughly 6 to 12 cycle PCR used a sample-barcoded 5' primer and a J-beta primer mix. Clones were called with MiXCR by TCRdb after fastp trimmed the public reads at Q25, and only in-frame beta chains were retained. A single entry per CDR3 protein holds the most common genes and DNA from its merged rows. Here the sample has around 600,000 distinct CDR3 sequences; roughly 48% occur a single time. The top ten constitute 20% to 25% of the sample. Input material: blood. The origin of the receptors is a man older than 75 in good health.

This clonotype was recorded many times. V usage is TRBV7-9 and J usage is TRBJ2-1; unclear D gene. The CDR3 consists of 13 residues. V lost 5 bases, J lost 5 bases, and 10 bases lay in between. Germline values: CDR1 SEHNR, CDR2 FQNEAQ (reference sequence). Here the CDR3 reads CASSSWGNNEQFF. The CDR3, as DNA: TGTGCCAGCAGCAGTTGGGGAAACAATGAGCAGTTCTTC.

The rearrangement links TRBV12-3 or TRBV12-4 to TRBJ2-5; D possibly uses TRBD1 or TRBD2 (5 bases each). The end of the DNA fits TRBJ2-7 better, so the J call may be wrong. The CDR3 is 13 amino acids. The CDR3, as DNA: TGTGCCAGCAGTTTAGCAATGGGGGACGAGCAGTACTTC. The encoded protein is CASSLAMGDEQYF.

This clonotype occurred once. V gene TRBV7-2 combines with J gene TRBJ2-5; 8 nucleotides align to TRBD2. The length of the CDR3 is 15 residues. Losses at the gene ends were 4 bases for V and 4 bases for J; bases not matched to a gene: 8. CDR1 is SGHTA, CDR2 FQGNSA, per germline. The CDR3 DNA sequence: TGTGCCAGCAGCTCTAGCGGGCGGGGGCGAGAGACCCAGTACTTC. Translating it yields CASSSSGRGRETQYF. Filled out from reference TRBV7-2 and TRBJ2-5, the complete variable domain reads GAGVSQSPSNKVTEKGKDVELRCDPISGHTALYWYRQSLGQGLEFLIYFQGNSAPDKSGLPSDRFSAERTGGSVSTLTIQRTQQEDSAVYLCASSSSGRGRETQYFGPGTRLLVL.

The count of this clonotype is one. The J gene is TRBJ1-1, the V gene TRBV7-2, with a tentative D call TRBD1 (5 bases). There are 16 residues in the CDR3. V gave up 0 bases and J gave up 2 bases, with 13 bases separating them. Germline V gives CDR1 SGHTA, CDR2 FQGNSA. The DNA for the CDR3 is TGTGCCAGCAGCTTAGCGGGGCAACTACCTAACACTGAAGCTTTCTTT. This encodes CASSLAGQLPNTEAFF. Based on the CDR3 plus reference TRBV7-2 and TRBJ1-1, the full variable domain is GAGVSQSPSNKVTEKGKDVELRCDPISGHTALYWYRQSLGQGLEFLIYFQGNSAPDKSGLPSDRFSAERTGGSVSTLTIQRTQQEDSAVYLCASSLAGQLPNTEAFFGQGTRLTVV.

The rearrangement joins TRBV20-1 to TRBJ2-3; 13 bases map to TRBD2. Trimming took 3 bases from V and 5 from J; bases not matched to a gene: 2. The germline V gene has CDR1 DFQATT and CDR2 SNEGSKA (reference sequence). This CDR3 has 14 residues. The CDR3 here is CSARGLAGLDTQYF. DNA for the CDR3: TGCAGTGCTAGGGGACTAGCGGGACTAGATACGCAGTATTTT.

V gene TRBV6-2 or TRBV6-3 combines with J gene TRBJ1-2; the D is unclear. This CDR3 has 13 residues. The V gene's germline CDR1 is MNHEY and CDR2 SVGEGT. V was pared by 6 bases and J by 4 bases, with 12 bases between. The CDR3 protein is CASSPDTFYGYTF. The CDR3 region has the DNA TGTGCCAGCAGCCCAGACACCTTCTATGGCTACACCTTC.

This clonotype was recorded a few times. The chain recombines TRBV20-1 with TRBJ2-1; either TRBD1 or TRBD2 may supply D (6 bases each). V lost 0 bases, J lost 3 bases, and 15 bases lay in between. Germline CDR1 reads DFQATT; CDR2 reads SNEGSKA (reference sequence). The CDR3 has 16 residues. The CDR3 bases are TGCAGTGCTAGAGATCCTGCGGGACAACTCTACAATGAGCAGTTCTTC. It codes for CSARDPAGQLYNEQFF.

This chain joins TRBV7-2 and TRBJ1-2, with 7 bases fitting TRBD1. The CDR3 consists of 14 residues. V was clipped by 5 bases and J by 2 bases; unmatched bases: 5. Germline V lookup: CDR1 SGHTA, CDR2 FQGNSA. In nucleotides, the CDR3 is TGTGCCAGCAGCCCCCGGGACAGCAACTATGGCTACACCTTC. It specifies CASSPRDSNYGYTF.

The chain joins TRBV7-2 to TRBJ1-5, with D perhaps matching TRBD1 (6 bases). V was cut by 6 bases and J by 7 bases, with 16 bases left in between. The CDR3 runs 14 residues. The germline gives CDR1 SGHTA, CDR2 FQGNSA. As DNA, the CDR3 is TGTGCCAGCAGTCCACAGGGAGGCGCACAGCCCCAGCATTTT. Translation: CASSPQGGAQPQHF.

The rearrangement uses TRBV12-3 or TRBV12-4 and TRBJ2-5, with 8 bases fitting TRBD1. The J call is uncertain, as TRBJ2-7 better fits the DNA end. The CDR3 loop spans 14 amino acids. CDR3 in DNA: TGTGCCAGCACCAGGACAGGGAGACCCGACGAGCAGTACTTC. It specifies CASTRTGRPDEQYF.

The CDR3, as DNA: TGCGCCAGCAGAAAGGACATAGAAGAGACCCAGTACTTC. Residues: CASRKDIEETQYF. This sequence joins TRBV5-1 and TRBJ2-5, with a possible D match to TRBD1 (5 bases). Trimming cost V 5 bases and J 3 bases, with 11 bases left between them. The length of the CDR3 is 13 residues. Germline V gives CDR1 SGHRS, CDR2 YFSETQ.

This clonotype was seen a single time. One end of the junction is discordant with germline, which a read error may explain. The genes are TRBV29-1 and TRBJ2-3; possibly TRBD1 for D (5 bases). The length of the CDR3 is 11 residues. Germline V gene lookup returns CDR1 SQVTM and CDR2 ANQGSEA. The CDR3, as DNA: TGCAGCGTTGAAAGCACAGGTACGCAGTATTTT. Translation gives CSVESTGTQYF.

V gene TRBV20-1 combines with J gene TRBJ2-1, with no clear D. Germline V lookup: CDR1 DFQATT, CDR2 SNEGSKA (reference sequence). V dropped 4 bases and J dropped 0 bases, with 7 bases sitting between them. This CDR3 has 13 amino acids. The CDR3 region has the DNA TGCAGTGCTACCCCTCACTCCTACAATGAGCAGTTCTTC. Amino acids: CSATPHSYNEQFF.

The chain couples TRBV20-1 to TRBJ2-7; D perhaps matches TRBD2 (6 bases). CDR1 is DFQATT and CDR2 is SNEGSKA in the germline V gene (reference sequence). The V end lost 6 bases, the J end lost 2 bases, and 17 bases lay between the germline ends. The CDR3 sequence is 14 residues long. The CDR3 DNA is TGCAGTGCCACACCCTCGGGACTTACCTACGAGCAGTACTTC. This encodes CSATPSGLTYEQYF.

The V gene is TRBV24-1, the J gene TRBJ2-1; D is possibly TRBD2 (6 bases). The J call may be incorrect, as the DNA end agrees better with TRBJ2-7. The CDR3 extends over 15 amino acids. Germline values: CDR1 KGHDR, CDR2 SFDVKD. The CDR3 region is CATSAPRDSYNEQYF. DNA of the CDR3: TGTGCCACCAGTGCCCCTCGGGACTCCTACAATGAGCAGTACTTC.